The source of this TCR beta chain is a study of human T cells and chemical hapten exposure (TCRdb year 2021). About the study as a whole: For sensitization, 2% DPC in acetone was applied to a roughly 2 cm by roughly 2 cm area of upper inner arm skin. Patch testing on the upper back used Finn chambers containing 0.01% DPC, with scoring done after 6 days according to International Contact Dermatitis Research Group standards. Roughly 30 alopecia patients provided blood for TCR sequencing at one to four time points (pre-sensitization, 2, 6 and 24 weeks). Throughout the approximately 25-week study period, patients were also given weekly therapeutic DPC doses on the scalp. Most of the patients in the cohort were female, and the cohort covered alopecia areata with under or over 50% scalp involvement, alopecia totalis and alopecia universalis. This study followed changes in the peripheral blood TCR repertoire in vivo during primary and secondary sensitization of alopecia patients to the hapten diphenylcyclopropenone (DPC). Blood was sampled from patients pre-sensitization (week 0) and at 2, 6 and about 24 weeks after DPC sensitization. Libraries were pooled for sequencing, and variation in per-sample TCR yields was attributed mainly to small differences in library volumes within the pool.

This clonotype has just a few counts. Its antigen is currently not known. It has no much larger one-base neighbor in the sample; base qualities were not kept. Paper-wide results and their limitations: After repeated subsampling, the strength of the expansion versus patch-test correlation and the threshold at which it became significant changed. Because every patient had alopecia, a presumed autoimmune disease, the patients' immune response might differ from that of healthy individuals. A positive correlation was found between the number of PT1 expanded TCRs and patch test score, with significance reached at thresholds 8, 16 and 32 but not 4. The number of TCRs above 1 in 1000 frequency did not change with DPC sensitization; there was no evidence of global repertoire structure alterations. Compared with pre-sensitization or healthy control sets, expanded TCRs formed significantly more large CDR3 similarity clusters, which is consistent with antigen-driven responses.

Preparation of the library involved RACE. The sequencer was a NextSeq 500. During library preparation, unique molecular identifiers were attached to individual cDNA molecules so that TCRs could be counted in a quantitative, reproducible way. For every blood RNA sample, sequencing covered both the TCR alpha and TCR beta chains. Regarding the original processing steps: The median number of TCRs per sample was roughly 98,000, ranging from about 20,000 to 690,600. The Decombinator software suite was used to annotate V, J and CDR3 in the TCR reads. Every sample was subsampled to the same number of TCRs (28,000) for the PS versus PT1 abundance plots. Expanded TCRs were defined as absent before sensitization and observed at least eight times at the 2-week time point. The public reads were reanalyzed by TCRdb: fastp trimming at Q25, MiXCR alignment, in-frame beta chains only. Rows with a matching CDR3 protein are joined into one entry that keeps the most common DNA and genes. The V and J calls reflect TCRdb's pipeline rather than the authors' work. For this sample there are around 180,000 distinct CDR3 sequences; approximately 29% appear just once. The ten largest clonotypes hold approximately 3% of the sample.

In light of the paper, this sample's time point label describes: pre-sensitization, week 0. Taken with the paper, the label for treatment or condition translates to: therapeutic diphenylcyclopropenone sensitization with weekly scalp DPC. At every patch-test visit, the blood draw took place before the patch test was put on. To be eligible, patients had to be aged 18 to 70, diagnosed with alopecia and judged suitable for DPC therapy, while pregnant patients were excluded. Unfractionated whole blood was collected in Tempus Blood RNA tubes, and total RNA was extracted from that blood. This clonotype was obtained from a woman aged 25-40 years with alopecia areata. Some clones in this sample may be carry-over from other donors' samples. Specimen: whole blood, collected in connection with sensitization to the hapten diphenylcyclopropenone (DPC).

CDR3 region: CASSESFRGALRSEAFF. The nucleotide sequence is TGTGCCAGCAGTGAATCCTTCCGGGGGGCGCTGAGGTCTGAAGCTTTCTTT. The sequence joins TRBV6-1 to TRBJ1-1, with TRBD1 perhaps the D gene, on 6 matching bases. The CDR3 runs 17 amino acids, cysteine and phenylalanine included. Here the CDR3 DNA is all that survives: 51 bases in frame from base 1. V loses 2 bases of germline sequence and J loses 6 bases, and the interval between the two ends is 22 bases. Reading the germline V gene gives CDR1 MNHNS and CDR2 SASEGT.